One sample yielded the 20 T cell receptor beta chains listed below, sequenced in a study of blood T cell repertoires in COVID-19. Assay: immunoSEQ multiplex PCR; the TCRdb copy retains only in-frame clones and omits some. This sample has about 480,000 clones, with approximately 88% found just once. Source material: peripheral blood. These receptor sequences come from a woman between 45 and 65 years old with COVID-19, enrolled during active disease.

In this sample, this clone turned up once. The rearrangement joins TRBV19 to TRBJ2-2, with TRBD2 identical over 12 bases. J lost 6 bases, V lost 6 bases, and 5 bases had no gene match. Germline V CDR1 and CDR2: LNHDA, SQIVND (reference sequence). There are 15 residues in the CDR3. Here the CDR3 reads CASSKRTSGAGELFF. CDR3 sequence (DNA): TGTGCCAGTAGCAAGAGGACTAGCGGGGCCGGGGAGCTGTTTTTT.

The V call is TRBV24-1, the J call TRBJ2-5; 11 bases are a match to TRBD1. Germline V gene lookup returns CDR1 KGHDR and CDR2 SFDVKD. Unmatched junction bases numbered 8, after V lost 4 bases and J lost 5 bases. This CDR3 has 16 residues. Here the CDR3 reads CATSDRRTGGRETQYF. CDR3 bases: TGTGCCACCAGTGACCGGAGGACAGGGGGCCGGGAGACCCAGTACTTC.

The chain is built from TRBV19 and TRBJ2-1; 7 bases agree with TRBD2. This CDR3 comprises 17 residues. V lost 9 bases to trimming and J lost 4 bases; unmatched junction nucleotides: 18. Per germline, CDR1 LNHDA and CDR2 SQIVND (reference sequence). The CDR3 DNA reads TGTGCCAGGGCGGGGAGGGGCCGGCCTCCTTGGTACAATGAGCAGTTCTTC. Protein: CARAGRGRPPWYNEQFF.

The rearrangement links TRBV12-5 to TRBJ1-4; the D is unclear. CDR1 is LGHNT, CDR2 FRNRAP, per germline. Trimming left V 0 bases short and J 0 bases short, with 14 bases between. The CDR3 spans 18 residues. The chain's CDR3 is CASGLVLAGISTNEKLFF. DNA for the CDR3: TGTGCTAGTGGTTTGGTACTGGCGGGAATTTCAACTAATGAAAAACTGTTTTTT. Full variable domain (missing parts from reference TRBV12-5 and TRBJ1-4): DARVTQTPRHKVTEMGQEVTMRCQPILGHNTVFWYRQTMMQGLELLAYFRNRAPLDDSGMPKDRFSAEMPDATLATLKIQPSEPRDSAVYFCASGLVLAGISTNEKLFFGSGTQLSVL.

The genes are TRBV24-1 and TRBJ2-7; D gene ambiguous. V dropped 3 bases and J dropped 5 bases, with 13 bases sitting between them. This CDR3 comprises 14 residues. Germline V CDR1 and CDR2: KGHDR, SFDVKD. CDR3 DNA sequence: TGTGCCACCAGTGATAGGCATTGGAGTGACGAGCAGTACTTC. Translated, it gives CATSDRHWSDEQYF.

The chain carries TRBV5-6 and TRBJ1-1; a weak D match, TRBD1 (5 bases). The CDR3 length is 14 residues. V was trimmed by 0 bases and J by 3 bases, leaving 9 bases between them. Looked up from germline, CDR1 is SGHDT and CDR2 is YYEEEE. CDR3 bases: TGTGCCAGCAGCTTGGCCCCCAGGGACACTGAAGCTTTCTTT. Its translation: CASSLAPRDTEAFF.

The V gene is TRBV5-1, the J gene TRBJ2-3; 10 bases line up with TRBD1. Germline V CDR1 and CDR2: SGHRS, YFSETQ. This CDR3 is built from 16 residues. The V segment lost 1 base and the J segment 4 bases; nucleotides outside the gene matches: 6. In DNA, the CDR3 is TGCGCCAGCAGCTTGACTGGGACAGGGGTAGCAGATACGCAGTATTTT. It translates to CASSLTGTGVADTQYF.

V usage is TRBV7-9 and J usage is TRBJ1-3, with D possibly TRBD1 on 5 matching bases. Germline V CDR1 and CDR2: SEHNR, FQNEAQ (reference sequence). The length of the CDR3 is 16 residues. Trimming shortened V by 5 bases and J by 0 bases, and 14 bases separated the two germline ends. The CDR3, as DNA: TGTGCCAGCAGCCGTCCGGGGGGAATCTCTGGAAACACCATATATTTT. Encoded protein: CASSRPGGISGNTIYF.

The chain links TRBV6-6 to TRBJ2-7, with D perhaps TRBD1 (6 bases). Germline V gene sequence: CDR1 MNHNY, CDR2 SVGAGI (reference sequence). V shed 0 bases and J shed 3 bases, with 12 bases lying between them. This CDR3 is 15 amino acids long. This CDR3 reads CASSYSGTGRYEQYF. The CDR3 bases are TGTGCCAGCAGTTACTCGGGTACAGGGCGCTACGAGCAGTACTTC.

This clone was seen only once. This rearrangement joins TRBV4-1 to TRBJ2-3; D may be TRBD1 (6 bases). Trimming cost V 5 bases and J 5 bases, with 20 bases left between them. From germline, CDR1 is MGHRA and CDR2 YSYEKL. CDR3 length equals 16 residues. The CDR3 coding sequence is TGCGCCAGCAGCGACAAACCGGGACCACAGGGAGATACGCAGTATTTT. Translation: CASSDKPGPQGDTQYF.

CDR3 region: CSVEKDREAFF. CDR3 coding DNA: TGCAGCGTTGAAAAGGACAGAGAAGCTTTCTTT. This rearrangement joins TRBV29-1 to TRBJ1-1; D is perhaps TRBD1 (6 bases). The CDR3 runs to 11 residues. Trimming left V 2 bases short and J 8 bases short, with 9 bases between. The V gene's germline CDR1 is SQVTM and CDR2 ANQGSEA.

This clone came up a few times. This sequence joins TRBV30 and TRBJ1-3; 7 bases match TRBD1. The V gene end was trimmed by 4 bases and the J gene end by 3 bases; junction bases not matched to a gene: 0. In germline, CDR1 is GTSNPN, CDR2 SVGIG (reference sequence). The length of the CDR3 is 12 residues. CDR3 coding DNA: TGTGCCTGGACAGGGGGTGGAAACACCATATATTTT. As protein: CAWTGGGNTIYF.

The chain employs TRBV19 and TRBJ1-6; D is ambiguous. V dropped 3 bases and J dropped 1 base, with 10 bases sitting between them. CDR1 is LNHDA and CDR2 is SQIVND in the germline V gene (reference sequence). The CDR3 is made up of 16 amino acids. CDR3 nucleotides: TGTGCCAGTAGTATTATGGCGGGGTCCTATAATTCACCCCTCCACTTT. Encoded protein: CASSIMAGSYNSPLHF.

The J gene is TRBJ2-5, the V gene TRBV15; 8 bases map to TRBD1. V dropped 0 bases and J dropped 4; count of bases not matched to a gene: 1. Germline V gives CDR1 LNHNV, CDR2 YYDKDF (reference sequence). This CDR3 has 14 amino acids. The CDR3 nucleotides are TGTGCCACCAGCAGAGACAGGGGGCCAGAGACCCAGTACTTC. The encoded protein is CATSRDRGPETQYF.

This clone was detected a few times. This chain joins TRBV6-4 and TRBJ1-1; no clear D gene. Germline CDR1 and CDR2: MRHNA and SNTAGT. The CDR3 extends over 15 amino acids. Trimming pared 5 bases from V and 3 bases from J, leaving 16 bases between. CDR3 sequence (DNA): TGTGCCAGCAGTCCCGACCATTCGAGGGACACTGAAGCTTTCTTT. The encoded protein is CASSPDHSRDTEAFF.

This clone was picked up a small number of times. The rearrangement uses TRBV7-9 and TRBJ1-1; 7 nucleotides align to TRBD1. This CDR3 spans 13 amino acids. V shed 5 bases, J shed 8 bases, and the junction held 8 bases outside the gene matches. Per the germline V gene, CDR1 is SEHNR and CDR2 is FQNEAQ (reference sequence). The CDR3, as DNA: TGTGCCAGCAGCCTATACGGACAGGCCGAAGCTTTCTTT. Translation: CASSLYGQAEAFF.

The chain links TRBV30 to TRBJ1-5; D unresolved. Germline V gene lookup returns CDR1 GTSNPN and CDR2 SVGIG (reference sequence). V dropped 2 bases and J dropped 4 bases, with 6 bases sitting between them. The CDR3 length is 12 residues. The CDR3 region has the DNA TGTGCCTGGAGTTTTACAAATCAGCCCCAGCATTTT. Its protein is CAWSFTNQPQHF.

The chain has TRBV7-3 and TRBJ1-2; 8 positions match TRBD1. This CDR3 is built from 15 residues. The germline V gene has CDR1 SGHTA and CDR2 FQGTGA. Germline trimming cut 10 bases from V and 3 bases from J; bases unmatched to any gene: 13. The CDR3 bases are TGTGCCACTGGACTTACAGGGGGACAGGACTATGGCTACACCTTC. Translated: CATGLTGGQDYGYTF.

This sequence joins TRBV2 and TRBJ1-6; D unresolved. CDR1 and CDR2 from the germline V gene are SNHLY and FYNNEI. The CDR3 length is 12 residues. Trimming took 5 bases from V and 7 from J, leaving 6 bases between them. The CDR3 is CASSPGNSPLHF. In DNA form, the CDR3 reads TGTGCCAGCAGTCCAGGCAATTCACCCCTCCACTTT.

The CDR3 nucleotides read TGTGCCTGGAGTGTATCTACAGCTTATCGAAAAAAACTGTTTTTT. Its protein product is CAWSVSTAYRKKLFF. The V and J genes are TRBV30 and TRBJ1-4; D remains unclear. V gave up 0 bases and J gave up 9 bases, with 17 bases separating them. There are 15 residues in the CDR3. Germline V gives CDR1 GTSNPN, CDR2 SVGIG (reference sequence).